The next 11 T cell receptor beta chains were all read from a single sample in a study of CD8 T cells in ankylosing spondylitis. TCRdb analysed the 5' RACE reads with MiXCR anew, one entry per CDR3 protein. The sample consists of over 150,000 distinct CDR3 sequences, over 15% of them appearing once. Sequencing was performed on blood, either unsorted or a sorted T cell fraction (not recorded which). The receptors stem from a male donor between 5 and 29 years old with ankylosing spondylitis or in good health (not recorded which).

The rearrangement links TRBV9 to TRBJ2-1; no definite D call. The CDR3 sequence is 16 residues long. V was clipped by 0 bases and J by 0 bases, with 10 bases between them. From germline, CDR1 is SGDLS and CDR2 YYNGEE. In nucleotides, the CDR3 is TGTGCCAGCAGCGTAGGGGTCACAGACTCCTACAATGAGCAGTTCTTC. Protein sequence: CASSVGVTDSYNEQFF.

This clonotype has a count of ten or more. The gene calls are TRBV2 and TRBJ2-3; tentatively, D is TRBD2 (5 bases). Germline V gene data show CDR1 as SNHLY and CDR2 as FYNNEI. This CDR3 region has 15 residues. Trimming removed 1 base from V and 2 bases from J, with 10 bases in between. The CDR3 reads CASSEGADFTDTQYF. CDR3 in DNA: TGTGCCAGCAGTGAAGGGGCGGACTTCACAGATACGCAGTATTTT.

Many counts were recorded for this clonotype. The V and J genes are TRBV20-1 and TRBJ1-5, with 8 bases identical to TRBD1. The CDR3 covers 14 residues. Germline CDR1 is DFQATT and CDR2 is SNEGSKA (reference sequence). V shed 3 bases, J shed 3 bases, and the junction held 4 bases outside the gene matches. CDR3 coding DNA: TGCAGTGCTAGGACAGGGGCCACCAATCAGCCCCAGCATTTT. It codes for CSARTGATNQPQHF.

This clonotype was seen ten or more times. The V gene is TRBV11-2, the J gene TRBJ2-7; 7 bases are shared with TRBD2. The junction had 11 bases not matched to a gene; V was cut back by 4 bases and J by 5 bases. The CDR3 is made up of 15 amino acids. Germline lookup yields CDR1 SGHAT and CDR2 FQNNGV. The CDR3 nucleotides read TGTGCCAGCAGCTCTCAGGGAGGGCCGAAAAACGAGCAGTACTTC. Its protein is CASSSQGGPKNEQYF.

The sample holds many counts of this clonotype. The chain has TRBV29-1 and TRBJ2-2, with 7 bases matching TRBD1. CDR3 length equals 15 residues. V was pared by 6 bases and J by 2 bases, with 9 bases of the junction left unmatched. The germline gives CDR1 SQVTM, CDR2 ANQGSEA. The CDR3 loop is CSVRHRGGNTGELFF. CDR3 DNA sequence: TGCAGCGTCCGACACAGGGGTGGAAACACCGGGGAGCTGTTTTTT.

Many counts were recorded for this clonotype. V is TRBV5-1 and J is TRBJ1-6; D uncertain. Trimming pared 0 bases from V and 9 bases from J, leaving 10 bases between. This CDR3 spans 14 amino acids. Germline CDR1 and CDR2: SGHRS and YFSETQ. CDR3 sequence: CASSLELFGSPLHF. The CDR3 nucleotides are TGCGCCAGCAGCTTGGAATTATTTGGTTCACCCCTCCACTTT.

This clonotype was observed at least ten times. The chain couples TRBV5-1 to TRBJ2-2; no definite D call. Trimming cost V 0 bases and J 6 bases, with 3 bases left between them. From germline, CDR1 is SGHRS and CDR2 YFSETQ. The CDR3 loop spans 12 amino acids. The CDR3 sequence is CASSLESGELFF. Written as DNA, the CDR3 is TGCGCCAGCAGCTTGGAATCCGGGGAGCTGTTTTTT.

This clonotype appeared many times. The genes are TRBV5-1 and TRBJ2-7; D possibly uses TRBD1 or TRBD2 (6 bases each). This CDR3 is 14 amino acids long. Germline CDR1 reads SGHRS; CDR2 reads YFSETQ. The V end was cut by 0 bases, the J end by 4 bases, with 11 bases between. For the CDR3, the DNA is TGCGCCAGCAGCTTGGCGCGGGACACGTACGAGCAGTACGTC. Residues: CASSLARDTYEQYV.

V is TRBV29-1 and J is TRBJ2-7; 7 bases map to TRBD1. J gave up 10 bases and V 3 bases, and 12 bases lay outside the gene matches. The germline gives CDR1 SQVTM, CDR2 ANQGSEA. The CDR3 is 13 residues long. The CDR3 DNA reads TGCAGCGTTGAGTTAGCCGGACAGGAGCGACAGTACTTC. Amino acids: CSVELAGQERQYF.

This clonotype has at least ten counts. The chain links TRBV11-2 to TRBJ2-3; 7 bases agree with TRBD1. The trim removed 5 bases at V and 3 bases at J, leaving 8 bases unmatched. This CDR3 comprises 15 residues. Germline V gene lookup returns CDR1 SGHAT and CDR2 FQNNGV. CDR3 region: CASSQTGRGTDTQYF. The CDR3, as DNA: TGTGCCAGCAGCCAGACAGGGCGCGGGACAGATACGCAGTATTTT.

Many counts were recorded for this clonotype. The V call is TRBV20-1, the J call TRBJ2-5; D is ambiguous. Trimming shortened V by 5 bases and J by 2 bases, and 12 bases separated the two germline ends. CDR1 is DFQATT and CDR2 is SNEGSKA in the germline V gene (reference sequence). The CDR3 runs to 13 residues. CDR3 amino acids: CSALRAGQETQYF. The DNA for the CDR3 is TGCAGTGCTCTCCGGGCAGGACAAGAGACCCAGTACTTC.